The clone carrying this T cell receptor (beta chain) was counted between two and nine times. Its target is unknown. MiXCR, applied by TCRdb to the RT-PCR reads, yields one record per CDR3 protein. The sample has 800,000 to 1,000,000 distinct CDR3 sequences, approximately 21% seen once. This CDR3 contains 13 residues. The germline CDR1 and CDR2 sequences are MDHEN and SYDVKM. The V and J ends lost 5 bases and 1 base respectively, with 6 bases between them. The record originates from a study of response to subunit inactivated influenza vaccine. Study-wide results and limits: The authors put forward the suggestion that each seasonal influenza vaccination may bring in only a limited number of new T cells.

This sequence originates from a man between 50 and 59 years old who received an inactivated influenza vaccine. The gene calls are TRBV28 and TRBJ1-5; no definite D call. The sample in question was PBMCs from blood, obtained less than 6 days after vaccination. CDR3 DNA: TGTGCCAGCAGTACTCGAAGCAATCAGCCCCAGCATTTT. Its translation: CASSTRSNQPQHF.